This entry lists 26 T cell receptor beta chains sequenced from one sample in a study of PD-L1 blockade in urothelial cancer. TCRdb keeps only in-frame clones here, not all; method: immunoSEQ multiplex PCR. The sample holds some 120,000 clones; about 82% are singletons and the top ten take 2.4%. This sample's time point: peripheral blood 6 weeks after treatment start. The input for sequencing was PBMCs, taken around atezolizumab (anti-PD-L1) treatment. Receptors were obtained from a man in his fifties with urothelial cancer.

The CDR3 region has the DNA TGTGCCAGCAGCTTAGGGGGGCACACTGAAGCTTTCTTT. Translation: CASSLGGHTEAFF. V gene TRBV11-2 combines with J gene TRBJ1-1; D might be TRBD1 (6 bases). The V end lost 1 base, the J end lost 3 bases, and 6 bases lay between the germline ends. The germline gives CDR1 SGHAT, CDR2 FQNNGV. There are 13 residues in the CDR3.

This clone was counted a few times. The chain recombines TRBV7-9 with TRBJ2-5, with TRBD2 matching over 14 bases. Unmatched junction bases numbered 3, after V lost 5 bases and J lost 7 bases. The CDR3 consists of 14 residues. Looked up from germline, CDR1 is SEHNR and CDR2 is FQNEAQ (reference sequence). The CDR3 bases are TGTGCCAGCAGCGGGACTAGCGGGGGAGGGACCCAGTACTTC. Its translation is CASSGTSGGGTQYF.

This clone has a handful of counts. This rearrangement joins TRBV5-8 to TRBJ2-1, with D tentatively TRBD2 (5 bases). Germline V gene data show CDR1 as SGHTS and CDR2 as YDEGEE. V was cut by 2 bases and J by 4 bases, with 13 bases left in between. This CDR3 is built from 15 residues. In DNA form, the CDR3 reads TGTGCCAGCAGCTTTGGTCGAGGGTTTTACAATGAGCAGTTCTTC. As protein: CASSFGRGFYNEQFF.

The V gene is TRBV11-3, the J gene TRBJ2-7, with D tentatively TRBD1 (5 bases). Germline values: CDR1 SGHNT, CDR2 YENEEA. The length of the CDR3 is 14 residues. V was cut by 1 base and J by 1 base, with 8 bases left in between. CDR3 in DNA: TGTGCCAGCAGCTTAGGGGGCGATTCCTACGAGCAGTACTTC. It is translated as CASSLGGDSYEQYF.

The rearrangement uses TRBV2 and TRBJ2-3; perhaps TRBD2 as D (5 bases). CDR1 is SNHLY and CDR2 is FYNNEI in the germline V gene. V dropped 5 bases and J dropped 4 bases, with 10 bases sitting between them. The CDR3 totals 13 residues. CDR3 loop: CASSTSSPDTQYF. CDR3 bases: TGTGCCAGCAGTACTAGTTCCCCAGATACGCAGTATTTT.

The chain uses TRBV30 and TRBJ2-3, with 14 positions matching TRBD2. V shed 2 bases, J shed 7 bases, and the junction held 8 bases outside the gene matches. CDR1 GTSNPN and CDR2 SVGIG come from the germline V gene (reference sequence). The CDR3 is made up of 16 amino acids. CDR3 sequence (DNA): TGTGCCTGGAGTAAGGGACTAGCGGGAGTAAGAAATACGCAGTATTTT. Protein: CAWSKGLAGVRNTQYF.

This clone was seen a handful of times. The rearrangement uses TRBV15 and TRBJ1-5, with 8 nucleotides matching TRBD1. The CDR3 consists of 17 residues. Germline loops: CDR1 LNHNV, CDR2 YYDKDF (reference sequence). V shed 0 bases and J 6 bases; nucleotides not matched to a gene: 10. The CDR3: CATSREVDRVVRQPQHF. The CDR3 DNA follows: TGTGCCACCAGCAGAGAGGTGGACAGGGTAGTTCGTCAGCCCCAGCATTTT.

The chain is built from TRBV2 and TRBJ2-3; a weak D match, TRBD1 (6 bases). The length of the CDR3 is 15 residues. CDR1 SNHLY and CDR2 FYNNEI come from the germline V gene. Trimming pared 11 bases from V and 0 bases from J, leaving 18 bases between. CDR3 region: CAGRSGGLSTDTQYF. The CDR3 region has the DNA TGTGCCGGCCGGAGTGGGGGCCTAAGCACAGATACGCAGTATTTT.

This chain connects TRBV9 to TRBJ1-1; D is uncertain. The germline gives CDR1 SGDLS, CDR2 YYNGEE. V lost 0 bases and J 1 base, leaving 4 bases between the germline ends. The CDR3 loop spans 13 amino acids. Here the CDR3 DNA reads TGTGCCAGCAGCGTAGATCGGAACACTGAAGCTTTCTTT. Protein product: CASSVDRNTEAFF. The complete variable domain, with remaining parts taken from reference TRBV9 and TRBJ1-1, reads DSGVTQTPKHLITATGQRVTLRCSPRSGDLSVYWYQQSLDQGLQFLIQYYNGEERAKGNILERFSAQQFPDLHSELNLSSLELGDSALYFCASSVDRNTEAFFGQGTRLTVV.

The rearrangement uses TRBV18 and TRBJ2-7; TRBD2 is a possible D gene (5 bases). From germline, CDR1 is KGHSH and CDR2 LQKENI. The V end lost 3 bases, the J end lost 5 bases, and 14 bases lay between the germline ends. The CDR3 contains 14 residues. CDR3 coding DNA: TGTGCCAGCTCACCCGGTGGAGGTCTCAACGAGCAGTACTTC. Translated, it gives CASSPGGGLNEQYF.

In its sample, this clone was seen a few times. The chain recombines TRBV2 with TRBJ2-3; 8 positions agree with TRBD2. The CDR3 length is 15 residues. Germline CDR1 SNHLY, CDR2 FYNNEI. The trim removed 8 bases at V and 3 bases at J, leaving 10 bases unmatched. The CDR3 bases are TGTGCCAGCCCAACAGGAGCTAGCGGGACAGATACGCAGTATTTT. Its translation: CASPTGASGTDTQYF.

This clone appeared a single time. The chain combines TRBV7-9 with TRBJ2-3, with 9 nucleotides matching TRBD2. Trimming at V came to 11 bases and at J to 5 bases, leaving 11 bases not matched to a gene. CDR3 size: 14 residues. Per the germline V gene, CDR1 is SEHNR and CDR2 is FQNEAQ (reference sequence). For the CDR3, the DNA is TGTGCCTGCCCTCTAGCGGGAATTGGAGATACGCAGTATTTT. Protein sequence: CACPLAGIGDTQYF.

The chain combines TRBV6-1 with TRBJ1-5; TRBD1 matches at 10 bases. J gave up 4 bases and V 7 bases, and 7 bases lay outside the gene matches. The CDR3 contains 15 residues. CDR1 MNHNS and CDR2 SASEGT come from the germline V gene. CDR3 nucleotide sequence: TGTGCCAGCAATGCGGGACAGGGGAAAAATCAGCCCCAGCATTTT. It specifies CASNAGQGKNQPQHF.

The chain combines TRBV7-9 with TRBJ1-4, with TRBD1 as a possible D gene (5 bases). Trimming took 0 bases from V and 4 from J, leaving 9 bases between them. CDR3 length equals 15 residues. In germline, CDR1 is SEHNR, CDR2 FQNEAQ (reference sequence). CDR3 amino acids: CASSLATRVNEKLFF. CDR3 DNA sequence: TGTGCCAGCAGCTTAGCAACCAGGGTTAATGAAAAACTGTTTTTT. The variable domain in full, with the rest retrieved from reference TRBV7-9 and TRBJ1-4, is DTGVSQNPRHKITKRGQNVTFRCDPISEHNRLYWYRQTLGQGPEFLTYFQNEAQLEKSRLLSDRFSAERPKGSFSTLEIQRTEQGDSAMYLCASSLATRVNEKLFFGSGTQLSVL.

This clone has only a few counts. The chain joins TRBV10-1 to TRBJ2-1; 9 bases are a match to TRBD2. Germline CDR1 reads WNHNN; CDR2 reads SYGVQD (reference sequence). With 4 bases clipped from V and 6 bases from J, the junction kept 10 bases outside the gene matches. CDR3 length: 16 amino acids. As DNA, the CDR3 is TGCGCCAGCAGTGTTAGCGGGAGTGTTTTCGGCAATGAGCAGTTCTTC. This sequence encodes CASSVSGSVFGNEQFF.

The CDR3 loop reads CASSPVPKNIQYF. Written as DNA, the CDR3 is TGTGCCAGCAGCCCCGTTCCCAAAAACATTCAGTACTTC. V usage is TRBV5-5 and J usage is TRBJ2-4, with D unclear. The germline V gene has CDR1 SGHKS and CDR2 YYEKEE (reference sequence). V was clipped by 4 bases and J by 2 bases, with 7 bases between them. The CDR3 runs to 13 residues.

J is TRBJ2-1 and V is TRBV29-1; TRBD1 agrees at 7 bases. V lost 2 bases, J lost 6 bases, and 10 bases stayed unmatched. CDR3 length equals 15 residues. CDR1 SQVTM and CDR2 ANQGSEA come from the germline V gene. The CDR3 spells CSVEPRGRLVNEQFF. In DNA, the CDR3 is TGCAGCGTTGAACCTAGGGGGCGTTTGGTCAATGAGCAGTTCTTC.

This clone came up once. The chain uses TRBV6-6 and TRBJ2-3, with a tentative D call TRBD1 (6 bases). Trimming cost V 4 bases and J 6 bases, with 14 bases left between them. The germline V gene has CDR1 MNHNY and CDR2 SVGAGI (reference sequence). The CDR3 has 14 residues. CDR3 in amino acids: CASSSGAPMDTQYF. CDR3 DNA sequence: TGTGCCAGCAGTTCAGGGGCCCCTATGGATACGCAGTATTTT.

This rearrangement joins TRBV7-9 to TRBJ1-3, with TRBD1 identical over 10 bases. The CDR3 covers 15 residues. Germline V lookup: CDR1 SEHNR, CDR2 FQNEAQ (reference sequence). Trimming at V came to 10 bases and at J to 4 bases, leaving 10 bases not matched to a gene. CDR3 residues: CATSIGQGVGNTIYF. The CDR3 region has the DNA TGTGCCACCTCGATCGGACAGGGGGTAGGAAACACCATATATTTT.

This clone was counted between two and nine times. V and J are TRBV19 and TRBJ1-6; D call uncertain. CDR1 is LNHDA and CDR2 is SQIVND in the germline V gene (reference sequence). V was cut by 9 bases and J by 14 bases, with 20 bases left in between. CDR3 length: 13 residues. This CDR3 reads CASLEPGSGALHF. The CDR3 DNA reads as TGTGCCAGCCTCGAGCCTGGAAGCGGGGCCCTCCACTTT.

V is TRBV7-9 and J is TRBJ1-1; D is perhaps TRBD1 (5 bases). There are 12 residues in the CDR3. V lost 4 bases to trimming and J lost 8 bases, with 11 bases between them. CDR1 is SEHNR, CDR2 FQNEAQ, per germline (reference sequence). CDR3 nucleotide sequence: TGTGCCAGCAGCTCCTCAAGGACAGAAGCTTTCTTT. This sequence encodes CASSSSRTEAFF.

Here the CDR3 reads CASSALGAGAYNEQFF. In DNA, the CDR3 is TGTGCCAGCAGCGCCCTCGGGGCGGGGGCCTACAATGAGCAGTTCTTC. The chain uses TRBV9 and TRBJ2-1, with 7 bases identical to TRBD2. V was pared by 3 bases and J by 2 bases, with 8 bases of the junction left unmatched. The CDR3 spans 16 residues. Germline lookup yields CDR1 SGDLS and CDR2 YYNGEE.

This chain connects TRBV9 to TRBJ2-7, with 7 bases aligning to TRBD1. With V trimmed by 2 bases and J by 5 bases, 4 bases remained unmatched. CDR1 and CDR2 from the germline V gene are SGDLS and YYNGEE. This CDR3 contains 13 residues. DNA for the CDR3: TGTGCCAGCAGCGTTGGGACAGTCCACGAGCAGTACTTC. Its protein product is CASSVGTVHEQYF.

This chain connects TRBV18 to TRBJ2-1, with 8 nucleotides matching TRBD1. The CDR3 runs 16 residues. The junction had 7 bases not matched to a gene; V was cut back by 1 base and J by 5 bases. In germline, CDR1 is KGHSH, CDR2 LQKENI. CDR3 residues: CASSPQKGQGNNEQFF. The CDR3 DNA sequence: TGTGCCAGCTCACCACAAAAAGGACAGGGAAACAATGAGCAGTTCTTC.

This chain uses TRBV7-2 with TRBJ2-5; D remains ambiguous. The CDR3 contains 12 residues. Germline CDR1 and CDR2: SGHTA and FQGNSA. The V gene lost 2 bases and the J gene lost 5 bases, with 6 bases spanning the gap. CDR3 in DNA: TGTGCCAGCAGCTTACCCCCGGAGACCCAGTACTTC. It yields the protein CASSLPPETQYF.

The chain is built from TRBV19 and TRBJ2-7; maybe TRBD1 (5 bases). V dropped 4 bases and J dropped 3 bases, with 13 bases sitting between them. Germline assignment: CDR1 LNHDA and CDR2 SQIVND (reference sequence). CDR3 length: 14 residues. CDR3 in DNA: TGTGCCAGTAGTACCCGGACACCCTTCTACGAGCAGTACTTC. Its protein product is CASSTRTPFYEQYF.